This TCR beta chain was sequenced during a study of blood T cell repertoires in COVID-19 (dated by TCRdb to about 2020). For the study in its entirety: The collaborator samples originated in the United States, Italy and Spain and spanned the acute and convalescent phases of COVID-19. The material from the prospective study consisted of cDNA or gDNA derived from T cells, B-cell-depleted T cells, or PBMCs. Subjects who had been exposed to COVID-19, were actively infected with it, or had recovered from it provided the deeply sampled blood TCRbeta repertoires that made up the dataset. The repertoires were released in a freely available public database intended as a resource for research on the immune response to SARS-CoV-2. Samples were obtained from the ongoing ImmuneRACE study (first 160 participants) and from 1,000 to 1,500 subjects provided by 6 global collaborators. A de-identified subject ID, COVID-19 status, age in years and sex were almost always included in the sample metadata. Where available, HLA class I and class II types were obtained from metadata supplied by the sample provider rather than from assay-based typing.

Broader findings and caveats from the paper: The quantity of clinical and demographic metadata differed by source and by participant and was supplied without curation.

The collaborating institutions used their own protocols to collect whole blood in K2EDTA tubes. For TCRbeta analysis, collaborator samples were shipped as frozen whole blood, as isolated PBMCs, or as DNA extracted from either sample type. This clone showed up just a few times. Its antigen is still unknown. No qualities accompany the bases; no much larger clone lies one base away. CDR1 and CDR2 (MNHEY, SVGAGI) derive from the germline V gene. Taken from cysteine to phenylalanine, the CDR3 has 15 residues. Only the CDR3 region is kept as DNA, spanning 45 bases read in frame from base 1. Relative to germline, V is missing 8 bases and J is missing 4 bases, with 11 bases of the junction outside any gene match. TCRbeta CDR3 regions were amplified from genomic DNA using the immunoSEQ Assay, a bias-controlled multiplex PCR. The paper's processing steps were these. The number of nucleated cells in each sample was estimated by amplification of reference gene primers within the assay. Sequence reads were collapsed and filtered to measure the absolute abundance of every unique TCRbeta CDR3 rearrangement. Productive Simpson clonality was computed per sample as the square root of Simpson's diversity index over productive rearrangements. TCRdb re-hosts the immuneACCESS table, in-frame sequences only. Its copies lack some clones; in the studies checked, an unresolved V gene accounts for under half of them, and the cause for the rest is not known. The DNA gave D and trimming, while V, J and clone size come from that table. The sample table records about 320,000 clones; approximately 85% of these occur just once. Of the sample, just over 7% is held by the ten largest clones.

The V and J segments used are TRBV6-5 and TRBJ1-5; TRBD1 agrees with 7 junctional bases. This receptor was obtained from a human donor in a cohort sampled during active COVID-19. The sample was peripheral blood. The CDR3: CASWNRDRENQPQHF. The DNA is TGTGCCAGCTGGAACCGGGACAGAGAAAATCAGCCCCAGCATTTT.